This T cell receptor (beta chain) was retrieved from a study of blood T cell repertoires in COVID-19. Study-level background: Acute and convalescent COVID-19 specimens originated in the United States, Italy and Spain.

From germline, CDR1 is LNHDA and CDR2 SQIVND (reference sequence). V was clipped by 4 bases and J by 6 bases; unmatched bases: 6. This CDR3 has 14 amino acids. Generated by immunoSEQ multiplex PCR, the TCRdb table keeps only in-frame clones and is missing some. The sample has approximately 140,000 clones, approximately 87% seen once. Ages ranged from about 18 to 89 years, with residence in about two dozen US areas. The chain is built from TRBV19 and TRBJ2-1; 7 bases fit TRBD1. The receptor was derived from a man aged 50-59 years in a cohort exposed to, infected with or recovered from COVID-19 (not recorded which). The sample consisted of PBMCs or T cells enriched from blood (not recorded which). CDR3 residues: CASSNRQGINEQFF. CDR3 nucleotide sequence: TGTGCCAGTAGTAACAGACAGGGTATCAATGAGCAGTTCTTC.